The rows below give T cell receptor beta chains drawn from one sample of a study of T-cell memory formation after mild COVID-19. TCRdb passed the 5' RACE reads through MiXCR, listing each CDR3 protein once. Counted here are around 250,000 distinct CDR3 sequences, over 15% occurring once; the ten biggest clones make up 22%. The specimen sequenced was PBMCs or a T cell subset sorted from them (not recorded which). These receptor sequences come from a man younger than 30 who had mild COVID-19 (a few samples of this study predate the infection). Cell type and time point are not known. Each CDR3 is given without its conserved first and last residue.

j_call cdr3_length v_call cdr3_aa
TRBJ2-4 14 TRBV11-2 ASSPGRLLVSSIQY
TRBJ1-1 9 TRBV29-1 SVGTGTEAF
TRBJ2-1 17 TRBV29-1 SVNPSLAGGEASYNEQF
TRBJ1-1 13 TRBV9 ASSPRDRLNTEAF
TRBJ1-3 9 TRBV6-5 ASSPGATIY
TRBJ2-7 13 TRBV20-1 SARGGQNSLYEQY
TRBJ1-1 11 TRBV4-3 ASSQEGGARAF
TRBJ1-1 12 TRBV11-2 ASSFRGLSTEAF
TRBJ2-5 13 TRBV7-8 ASRYPGSLGETQY
TRBJ1-6 13 TRBV4-3 ASSQDPGWNSPLH
TRBJ2-2 14 TRBV29-1 SVEIEAPQFTGELF
TRBJ2-5 12 TRBV7-2 ASSLAGVQETQY
TRBJ2-1 11 TRBV29-1 SVEGVTYNEQF
TRBJ1-2 11 TRBV6-2/TRBV6-3 ASSYPGRDGYT
TRBJ2-5 13 TRBV7-3 ASSPHAASQETQY
TRBJ2-7 12 TRBV7-2 ASRTGAESYEQY
TRBJ2-5 13 TRBV5-1 ASSLPTGTGETQY
TRBJ2-3 14 TRBV9 ASSVDPTISTDTQY
TRBJ1-2 10 TRBV20-1 SAYGEAGGYT
TRBJ2-3 13 TRBV9 ASSVEGRGSNTQY
TRBJ2-5 10 TRBV12-3/TRBV12-4 ASSLRRETQY
TRBJ2-5 11 TRBV7-2 ASRDRAPKTQY
TRBJ2-1 14 TRBV4-1 ASSQDGGSSYNEQF
TRBJ1-1 12 TRBV7-9 ASSFAGGYTEAF
TRBJ2-3 14 TRBV7-8 ASSLAIGGRTDTQY
TRBJ2-7 13 TRBV7-3 ASSFAGGPSYEQY
TRBJ1-6 13 TRBV28 ASSFAGTDLITLH
TRBJ1-5 13 TRBV3-1 ASSHGSTSNQPQH
TRBJ1-1 12 TRBV4-2 ASSMRRMNTEAF
TRBJ2-3 15 TRBV7-2 ASSFRAVAGGEDTQY
TRBJ2-1 13 TRBV5-1 ASSLGGAGYNEQF
TRBJ2-2 13 TRBV5-1 ASSPDTGFTGELF
TRBJ2-7 11 TRBV29-1 SVETTSPYEQY
TRBJ1-2 11 TRBV3-1 ASSPQEARGYT
TRBJ2-3 16 TRBV23-1 ASSQSPYGTGFTDTQY
TRBJ2-7 10 TRBV7-2 ASSPGSGKQY
TRBJ2-3 17 TRBV7-9 ASSLVVYLTAGRTDTQY
TRBJ2-7 10 TRBV28 ASNSGGYEQY
TRBJ1-5 13 TRBV4-2 ASSQEVTGGQPQH
TRBJ2-2 13 TRBV7-3 ASSLTGSNTGELF
TRBJ2-1 13 TRBV15 ATSRDTGENNEQF
TRBJ2-1 12 TRBV4-3 ASSQDVSFDEQF
TRBJ2-7 11 TRBV6-5 ASSYGGEYEQY
TRBJ2-7 12 TRBV5-1 ASSLASRGGEQY
TRBJ1-1 11 TRBV7-8 ASSLASITEAF
TRBJ2-3 12 TRBV4-1 ASRPSGVGDTQY
TRBJ1-2 11 TRBV20-1 SASEQGYYGYT
TRBJ1-5 13 TRBV21-1 ASSSYGESNQPQH
TRBJ1-6 11 TRBV4-3 ASSQDLFSPLH
TRBJ2-5 11 TRBV7-3 ASSRREGETQY
TRBJ2-1 12 TRBV7-2 ARIRDYSYNEQF
TRBJ2-3 13 TRBV7-2 ASSSLAGITDTQY
TRBJ2-3 14 TRBV7-6 ASSRTSGGPTDTQY
TRBJ2-3 12 TRBV7-9 ASSLEGAPDTQY